The entry below describes one T cell receptor beta chain. Sequencing of TCR beta was performed on blood CD8+ T cells and on blood CD4+ T cells. The study used treatment-naive patients who had stable or active relapsing-remitting disease as multiple sclerosis controls. Negative isolation was applied to CD8+ and CD4+ T cells, and FACS enrichment was applied to TEMRA cells. This CDR3 spans 13 amino acids. CDR1 and CDR2 (germline): LGHNT, FRNRAP. V was cut by 5 bases and J by 1 base, with 9 bases left in between. These data are taken from a study of CD8 T cells in Susac syndrome. Random hexamers primed reverse transcription of about 0.5 to 1 ug RNA. TCRdb itself ran the immunoSEQ multiplex PCR reads through MiXCR, one entry per CDR3 protein. The table has approximately 150,000 distinct CDR3 sequences, approximately 93% seen once.

Sequenced: CD4+ T cells from PBMCs. The receptor was isolated from a human donor with multiple sclerosis. This chain uses TRBV12-5 with TRBJ2-7; D may be TRBD1 (5 bases). The DNA of the CDR3 is TGTGCTAGTGGTCCCGACAGATCCTACGAGCAGTACTTC. Protein: CASGPDRSYEQYF.